The 9 T cell receptor beta chains below were found in one sample sequenced in a study of T cell responses to AZD1222 COVID-19 vaccine. Sequencing was performed with immunoSEQ multiplex PCR; in TCRdb, only in-frame clones are kept and a portion is missing. The sample lists some 130,000 clones, 85% to 95% seen once, with approximately 6.8% in the top ten. The source was peripheral blood, collected 28 days after the second AZD1222 dose. The source of these receptors is an adult who received the AZD1222 COVID-19 vaccine.

As for this clone: An end of the junction does not agree with germline; a read error may underlie this. The CDR3 nucleotides are TGTGCCAGCAGCCCAAGTAGCCAAGGGACCCAGTACTTC. Residues: CASSPSSQGTQYF. The chain links TRBV7-3 to TRBJ2-5; D gene uncertain. The CDR3 runs 13 residues. The germline V gene has CDR1 SGHTA and CDR2 FQGTGA.

The gene calls are TRBV9 and TRBJ1-4, with TRBD1 matching 8 bases. This CDR3 region has 18 residues. CDR1 is SGDLS, CDR2 YYNGEE, per germline. J was trimmed by 3 bases and V by 3 bases; bases with no gene match: 13. The CDR3 protein is CASSAGQGTTQSNEKLFF. Here the CDR3 DNA reads TGTGCCAGCAGCGCCGGACAGGGAACCACCCAGTCTAATGAAAAACTGTTTTTT. Full variable domain (rest looked up from reference TRBV9 and TRBJ1-4): DSGVTQTPKHLITATGQRVTLRCSPRSGDLSVYWYQQSLDQGLQFLIQYYNGEERAKGNILERFSAQQFPDLHSELNLSSLELGDSALYFCASSAGQGTTQSNEKLFFGSGTQLSVL.

The rearrangement joins TRBV5-1 to TRBJ2-7; 12 bases agree with TRBD2. The length of the CDR3 is 15 residues. The V gene's germline CDR1 is SGHRS and CDR2 YFSETQ. The V and J ends lost 1 base and 5 bases, in that order; junction bases with no gene match: 4. In nucleotides, the CDR3 is TGCGCCAGCAGCTTGCTAGCGGGGGGGACCCACGAGCAGTACTTC. The encoded protein is CASSLLAGGTHEQYF.

The chain employs TRBV2 and TRBJ1-2; a possible D gene is TRBD1 (6 bases). The CDR3 runs 14 residues. In germline, CDR1 is SNHLY, CDR2 FYNNEI. V lost 3 bases, J lost 3 bases, and 11 bases lay in between. As DNA, the CDR3 is TGTGCCAGCAGTGATCAGGGGACTCACTATGGCTACACCTTC. This codes for CASSDQGTHYGYTF.

The chain links TRBV5-4 to TRBJ1-5; TRBD1 might be the D (6 bases). V was trimmed by 1 base and J by 2 bases, leaving 10 bases between them. Germline V CDR1 and CDR2: SGHNT, YYREEE (reference sequence). The CDR3 consists of 15 residues. CDR3 nucleotide sequence: TGTGCCAGCAGCTTGTGGGGGGCGGGCAATCAGCCCCAGCATTTT. Translated: CASSLWGAGNQPQHF. Complete variable domain (other parts from reference TRBV5-4 and TRBJ1-5): ETGVTQSPTHLIKTRGQQVTLRCSSQSGHNTVSWYQQALGQGPQFIFQYYREEENGRGNFPPRFSGLQFPNYSSELNVNALELDDSALYLCASSLWGAGNQPQHFGDGTRLSIL.

V is TRBV5-1 and J is TRBJ1-6; D might be TRBD1 (6 bases). V shed 5 bases and J shed 0 bases, with 9 bases lying between them. The CDR3 is 15 residues long. Germline CDR1 SGHRS, CDR2 YFSETQ. The CDR3 DNA reads as TGCGCCAGCAGTTTAGGGGGCTCCTATAATTCACCCCTCCACTTT. Translation gives CASSLGGSYNSPLHF.

The chain carries TRBV2 and TRBJ2-2; D uncertain. Between the trimmed V and J ends, which lost 6 bases and 3 bases, there was a span of 8 bases. Germline CDR1 is SNHLY and CDR2 is FYNNEI. CDR3 length equals 13 residues. CDR3 bases: TGTGCCAGCAGGGCTGACTACACCGGGGAGCTGTTTTTT. Amino acids: CASRADYTGELFF.

The chain is built from TRBV30 and TRBJ2-5, with D perhaps matching TRBD2 (6 bases). CDR1 GTSNPN and CDR2 SVGIG come from the germline V gene (reference sequence). The CDR3 is 12 residues long. V was clipped by 1 base and J by 6 bases, with 9 bases between them. CDR3 protein: CAWSGGGQTQYF. The CDR3 nucleotides are TGTGCCTGGAGTGGGGGAGGACAGACCCAGTACTTC.

This chain joins TRBV7-9 and TRBJ2-5, with 7 bases aligning to TRBD2. This CDR3 has 19 amino acids. Germline-derived CDR1 and CDR2 are SEHNR and FQNEAQ (reference sequence). The ends lost 1 base at V and 5 bases at J; junction bases unmatched: 19. The CDR3 DNA is TGTGCCAGCAGCTTAGGTGACTTGGGGCGCAAACTAGCGTGGGAGACCCAGTACTTC. Translated: CASSLGDLGRKLAWETQYF. Looking up the rest from reference TRBV7-9 and TRBJ2-5 gives the full variable domain: DTGVSQNPRHKITKRGQNVTFRCDPISEHNRLYWYRQTLGQGPEFLTYFQNEAQLEKSRLLSDRFSAERPKGSFSTLEIQRTEQGDSAMYLCASSLGDLGRKLAWETQYFGPGTRLLVL.